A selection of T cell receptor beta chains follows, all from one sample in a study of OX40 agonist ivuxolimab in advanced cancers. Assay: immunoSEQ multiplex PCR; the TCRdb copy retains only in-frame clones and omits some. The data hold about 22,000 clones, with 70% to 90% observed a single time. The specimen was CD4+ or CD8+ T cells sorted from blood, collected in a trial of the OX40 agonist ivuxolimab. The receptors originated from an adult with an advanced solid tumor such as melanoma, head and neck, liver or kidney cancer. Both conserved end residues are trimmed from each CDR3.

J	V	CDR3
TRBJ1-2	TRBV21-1	ASSLNPAPRGSGGYT
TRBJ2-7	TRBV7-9	ASSVRQQGARGYEQY
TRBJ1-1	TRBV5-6	ASSLVQGIGAF
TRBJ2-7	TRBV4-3	ASSPGLGGSYEQY
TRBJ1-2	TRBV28	ASSFPPAGMRYGYT
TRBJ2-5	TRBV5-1	ASTTTGPRGETQY
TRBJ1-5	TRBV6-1	ASRGGAANQPQH
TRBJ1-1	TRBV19	ASSIQAGRTEAF
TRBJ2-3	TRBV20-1	SARIADTQY
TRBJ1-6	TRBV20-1	SARPLH
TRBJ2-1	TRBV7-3	ASSSGTGGWNEQF
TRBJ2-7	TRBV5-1	ASSLGQSTYEQY
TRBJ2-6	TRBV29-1	SVPRQGTVGANVLT
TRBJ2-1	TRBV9	ASSVDRVGEQF
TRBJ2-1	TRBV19	ASSIAGYNEQF
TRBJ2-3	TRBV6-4	ASSDRLHTDTQY
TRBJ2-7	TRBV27	ASSLGLAGTYEQY
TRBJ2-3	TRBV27	ASSITGLGTQY
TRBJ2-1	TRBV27	ASSKGVSGNEQF
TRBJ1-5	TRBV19	ASSGGLYSNQPQH
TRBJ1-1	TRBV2	ASSGENTEAF
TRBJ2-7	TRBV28	ASSIRGLAQDEQY
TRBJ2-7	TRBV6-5	ASSYHAASYEQY
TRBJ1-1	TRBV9	ASSGTGVGGEAF
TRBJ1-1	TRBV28	ASSVPGPDGAF
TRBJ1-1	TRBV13	ASSWITGVFRTEAF
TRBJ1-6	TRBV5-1	ASSLVQGLNSPLH
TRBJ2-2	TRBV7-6	ASSLHAGQATGELF